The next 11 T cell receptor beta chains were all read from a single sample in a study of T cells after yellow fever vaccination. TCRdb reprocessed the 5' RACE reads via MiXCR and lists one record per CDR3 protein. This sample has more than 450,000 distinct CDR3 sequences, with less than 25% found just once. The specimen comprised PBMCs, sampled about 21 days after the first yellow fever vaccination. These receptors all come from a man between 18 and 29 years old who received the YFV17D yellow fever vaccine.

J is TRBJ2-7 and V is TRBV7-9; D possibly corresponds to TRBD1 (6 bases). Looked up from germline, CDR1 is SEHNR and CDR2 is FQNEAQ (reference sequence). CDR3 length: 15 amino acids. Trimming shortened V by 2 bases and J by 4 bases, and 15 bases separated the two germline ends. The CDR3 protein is CASSLLQVDSYEQYF. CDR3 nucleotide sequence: TGTGCCAGCAGCTTACTACAGGTGGACAGTTACGAGCAGTACTTC.

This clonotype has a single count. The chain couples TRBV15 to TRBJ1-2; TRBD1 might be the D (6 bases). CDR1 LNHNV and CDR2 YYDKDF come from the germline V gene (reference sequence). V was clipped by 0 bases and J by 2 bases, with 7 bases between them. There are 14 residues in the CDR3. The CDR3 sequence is CATSRDRGNYGYTF. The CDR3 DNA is TGTGCCACCAGCAGAGATAGGGGGAACTATGGCTACACCTTC.

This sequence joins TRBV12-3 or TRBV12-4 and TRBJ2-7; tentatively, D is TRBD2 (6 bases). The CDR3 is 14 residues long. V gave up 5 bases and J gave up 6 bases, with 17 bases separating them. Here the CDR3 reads CASSLRDLGGEQYF. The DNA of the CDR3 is TGTGCCAGCAGTCTCCGGGACTTAGGAGGCGAGCAGTACTTC.

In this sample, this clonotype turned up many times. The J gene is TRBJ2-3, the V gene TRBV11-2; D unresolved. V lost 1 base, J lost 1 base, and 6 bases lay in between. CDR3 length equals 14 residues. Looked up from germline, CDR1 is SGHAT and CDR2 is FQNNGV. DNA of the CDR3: TGTGCCAGCAGCTTAGGTCACGGCACAGATACGCAGTATTTT. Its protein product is CASSLGHGTDTQYF. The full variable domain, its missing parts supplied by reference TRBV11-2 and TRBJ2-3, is EAGVAQSPRYKIIEKRQSVAFWCNPISGHATLYWYQQILGQGPKLLIQFQNNGVVDDSQLPKDRFSAERLKGVDSTLKIQPAKLEDSAVYLCASSLGHGTDTQYFGPGTRLTVL.

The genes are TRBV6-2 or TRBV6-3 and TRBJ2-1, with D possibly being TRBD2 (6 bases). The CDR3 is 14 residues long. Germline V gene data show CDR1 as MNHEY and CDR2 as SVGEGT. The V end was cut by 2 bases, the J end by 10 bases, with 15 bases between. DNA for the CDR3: TGTGCCAGCAGTTACGGCGCCCGGGAGTGGGAGCAGTTCTTC. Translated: CASSYGAREWEQFF.

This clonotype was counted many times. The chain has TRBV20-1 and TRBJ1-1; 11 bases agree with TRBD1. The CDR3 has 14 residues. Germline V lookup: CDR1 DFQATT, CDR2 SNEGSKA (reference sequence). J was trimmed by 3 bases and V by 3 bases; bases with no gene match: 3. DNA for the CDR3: TGCAGTGCTAGGGGGACAGGGGGGGACACTGAAGCTTTCTTT. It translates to CSARGTGGDTEAFF.

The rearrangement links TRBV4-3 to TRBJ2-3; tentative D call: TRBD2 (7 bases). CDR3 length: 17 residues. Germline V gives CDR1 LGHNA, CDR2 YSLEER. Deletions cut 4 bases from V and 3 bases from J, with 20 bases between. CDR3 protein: CASSPVWGGGLTDTQYF. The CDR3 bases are TGCGCCAGCAGCCCCGTTTGGGGGGGGGGCCTAACAGATACGCAGTATTTT.

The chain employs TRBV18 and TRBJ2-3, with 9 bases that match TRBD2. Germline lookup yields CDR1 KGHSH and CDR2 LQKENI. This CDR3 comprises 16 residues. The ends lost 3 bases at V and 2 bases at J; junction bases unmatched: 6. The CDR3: CASSPQAGGVTDTQYF. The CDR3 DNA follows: TGTGCCAGCTCACCTCAAGCGGGGGGCGTCACAGATACGCAGTATTTT.

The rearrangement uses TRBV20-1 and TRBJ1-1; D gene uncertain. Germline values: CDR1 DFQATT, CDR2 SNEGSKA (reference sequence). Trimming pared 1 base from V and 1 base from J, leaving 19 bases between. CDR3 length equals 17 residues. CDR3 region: CSARAPSGRIGNTEAFF. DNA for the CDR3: TGCAGTGCTAGAGCTCCATCCGGAAGGATCGGGAACACTGAAGCTTTCTTT.

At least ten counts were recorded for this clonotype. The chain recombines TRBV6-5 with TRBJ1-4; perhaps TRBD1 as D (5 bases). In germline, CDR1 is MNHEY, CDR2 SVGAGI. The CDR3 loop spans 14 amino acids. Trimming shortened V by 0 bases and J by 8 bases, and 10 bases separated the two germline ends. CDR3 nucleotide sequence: TGTGCCAGCAGTTACTCGCCGGGGGACGAAAAACTGTTTTTT. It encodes CASSYSPGDEKLFF.

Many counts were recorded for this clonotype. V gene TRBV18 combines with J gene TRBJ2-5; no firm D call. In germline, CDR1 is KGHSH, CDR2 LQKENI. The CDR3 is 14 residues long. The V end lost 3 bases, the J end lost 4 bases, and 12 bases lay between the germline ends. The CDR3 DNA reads TGTGCCAGCTCACCGGAGACGGATCCAGAGACCCAGTACTTC. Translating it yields CASSPETDPETQYF.